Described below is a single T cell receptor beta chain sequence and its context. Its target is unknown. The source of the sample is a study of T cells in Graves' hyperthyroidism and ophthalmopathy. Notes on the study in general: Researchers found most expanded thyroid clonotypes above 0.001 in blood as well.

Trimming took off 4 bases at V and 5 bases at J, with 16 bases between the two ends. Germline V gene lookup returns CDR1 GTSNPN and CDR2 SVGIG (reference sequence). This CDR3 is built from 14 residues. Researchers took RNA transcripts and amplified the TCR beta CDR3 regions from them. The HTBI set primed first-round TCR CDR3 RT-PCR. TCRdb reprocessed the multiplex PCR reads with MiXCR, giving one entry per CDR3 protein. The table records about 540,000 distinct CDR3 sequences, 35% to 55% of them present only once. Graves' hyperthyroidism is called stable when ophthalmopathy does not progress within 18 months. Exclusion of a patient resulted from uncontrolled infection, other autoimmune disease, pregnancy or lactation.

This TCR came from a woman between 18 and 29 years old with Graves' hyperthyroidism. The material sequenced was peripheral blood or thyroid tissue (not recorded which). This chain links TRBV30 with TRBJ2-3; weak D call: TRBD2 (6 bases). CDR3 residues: CAWNMGGARDTQYF. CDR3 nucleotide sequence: TGTGCCTGGAACATGGGAGGCGCCCGAGATACGCAGTATTTT.